What follows describes a single TCR beta chain. With 60 Vbeta and 13 Jbeta primers, the PCR was carried out. Produced via immunoSEQ multiplex PCR; TCRdb's table is partial and in-frame only. The table includes 110,000 to 150,000 clones, 75% to 80% detected once. The CDR3 contains 14 residues. Germline V gives CDR1 SGHTA, CDR2 FQGNSA. V was shortened by 5 bases and J by 7 bases, with 15 bases between the two germline ends. This entry comes from a study of cytomegalovirus exposure and HLA in healthy donors. Study background: Within an early data release were about 85 million unique TCRs drawn from HLA-typed donors.

The sample taken for sequencing was PBMCs. This TCR came from a male donor in good health and CMV-seronegative. The chain uses TRBV7-2 and TRBJ2-4, with D possibly TRBD1 on 6 matching bases. CDR3 nucleotides: TGTGCCAGCAGCGCCAGACAGGCGCCCAACATTCAGTACTTC. Its translation is CASSARQAPNIQYF.